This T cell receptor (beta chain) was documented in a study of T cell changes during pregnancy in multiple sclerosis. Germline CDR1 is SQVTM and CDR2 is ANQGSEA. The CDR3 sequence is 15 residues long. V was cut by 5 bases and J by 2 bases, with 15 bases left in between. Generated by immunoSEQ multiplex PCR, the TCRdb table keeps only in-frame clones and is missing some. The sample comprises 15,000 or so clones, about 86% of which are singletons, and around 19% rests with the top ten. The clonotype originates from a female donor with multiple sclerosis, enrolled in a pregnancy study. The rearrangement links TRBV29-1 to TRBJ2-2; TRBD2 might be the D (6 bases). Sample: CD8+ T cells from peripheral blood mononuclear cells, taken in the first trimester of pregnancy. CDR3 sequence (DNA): TGCAGCGTTTATTCCGGGAGAAATAACACCGGGGAGCTGTTTTTT. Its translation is CSVYSGRNNTGELFF.